The 18 T cell receptor beta chains below come from one sample, sequenced in a study of shared clonotypes between healthy human individuals. Clones were sequenced by immunoSEQ multiplex PCR, and TCRdb holds only the in-frame ones, with some missing. The sample records about 590,000 clones, around 95% being singletons. Naive-designated CD8 cells lacked CD45RO, were positively enriched for CCR7, and omitted terminally differentiated effector memory CD45RA+ cells. Material for sequencing was naive CD8+ T cells sorted from blood. All receptors derive from a woman in her 30s in good health.

The CDR3 protein is CASSLFGDRTYEQYF. CDR3 coding DNA: TGTGCCAGCAGCTTGTTTGGGGACCGAACCTACGAGCAGTACTTC. The V and J genes are TRBV5-6 and TRBJ2-7; D tentatively fits TRBD1 or TRBD2 (5 bases each). The CDR3 consists of 15 residues. CDR1 and CDR2 from the germline V gene are SGHDT and YYEEEE. V lost 1 base and J 2 bases, leaving 13 bases between the germline ends. Filled out from reference TRBV5-6 and TRBJ2-7, the complete variable domain reads DAGVTQSPTHLIKTRGQQVTLRCSPKSGHDTVSWYQQALGQGPQFIFQYYEEEERQRGNFPDRFSGHQFPNYSSELNVNALLLGDSALYLCASSLFGDRTYEQYFGPGTRLTVT.

The chain joins TRBV6-6 to TRBJ2-5, with D tentatively TRBD1 or TRBD2 (5 bases each). Germline CDR1 and CDR2: MNHNY and SVGAGI (reference sequence). CDR3 length equals 13 residues. Trimming took off 6 bases at V and 11 bases at J, with 19 bases between the two ends. CDR3 DNA sequence: TGTGCCAGCAGCCCCGATTTGGGGGATTGGCAGTACTTC. As protein: CASSPDLGDWQYF.

The chain employs TRBV7-6 and TRBJ2-5, with D perhaps TRBD2 (6 bases). CDR1 is SGHVS, CDR2 FNYEAQ, per germline. The CDR3 consists of 17 residues. Trimming pared 0 bases from V and 1 base from J, leaving 15 bases between. The CDR3 DNA follows: TGTGCCAGCAGCTTAGCTTTGTCCCCGGGGGTCCAAGAGACCCAGTACTTC. Its protein product is CASSLALSPGVQETQYF.

J is TRBJ2-5 and V is TRBV27; D gene uncertain. Trimming pared 2 bases from V and 0 bases from J, leaving 4 bases between. Per the germline V gene, CDR1 is MNHEY and CDR2 is SMNVEV (reference sequence). This CDR3 is built from 13 residues. The CDR3 coding sequence is TGTGCCAGCAGTTTAGGGTACCAAGAGACCCAGTACTTC. It translates to CASSLGYQETQYF.

The V and J genes are TRBV7-2 and TRBJ2-3; the match to TRBD2 covers 7 bases. This CDR3 spans 16 amino acids. Per the germline V gene, CDR1 is SGHTA and CDR2 is FQGNSA. V shed 4 bases, J shed 0 bases, and the junction held 7 bases outside the gene matches. The CDR3 sequence is CASSSTSVSSTDTQYF. For the CDR3, the DNA is TGTGCCAGCAGCTCCACTAGCGTATCTAGCACAGATACGCAGTATTTT.

The J gene is TRBJ2-5, the V gene TRBV4-1, with 7 bases fitting TRBD1. CDR1 is MGHRA and CDR2 is YSYEKL in the germline V gene. Trimming at V came to 1 base and at J to 1 base, leaving 9 bases not matched to a gene. This CDR3 region has 17 residues. The CDR3 reads CASSQGILGDSQETQYF. The CDR3 bases are TGCGCCAGCAGCCAAGGAATATTGGGGGACAGCCAAGAGACCCAGTACTTC.

The gene calls are TRBV9 and TRBJ2-7; possible D gene TRBD1, 6 bases. Trimming took 4 bases from V and 1 from J, leaving 9 bases between them. Germline V gene lookup returns CDR1 SGDLS and CDR2 YYNGEE. The CDR3 loop spans 13 amino acids. The CDR3 coding sequence is TGTGCCAGCAGCTCAGGGGTATCCTACGAGCAGTACTTC. It encodes CASSSGVSYEQYF. Full variable domain (missing parts from reference TRBV9 and TRBJ2-7): DSGVTQTPKHLITATGQRVTLRCSPRSGDLSVYWYQQSLDQGLQFLIQYYNGEERAKGNILERFSAQQFPDLHSELNLSSLELGDSALYFCASSSGVSYEQYFGPGTRLTVT.

The chain links TRBV30 to TRBJ1-5, with 8 bases aligning to TRBD1. Germline lookup yields CDR1 GTSNPN and CDR2 SVGIG (reference sequence). Losses at the gene ends were 2 bases for V and 3 bases for J; bases not matched to a gene: 6. The CDR3 is made up of 15 amino acids. The CDR3 is CAWSSGQGFNQPQHF. The CDR3 DNA reads TGTGCCTGGAGTTCCGGACAGGGCTTCAATCAGCCCCAGCATTTT.

The chain uses TRBV6-6 and TRBJ1-3; possibly TRBD1 for D (5 bases). The CDR3 has 13 amino acids. Germline values: CDR1 MNHNY, CDR2 SVGAGI (reference sequence). Trimming pared 4 bases from V and 4 bases from J, leaving 8 bases between. This chain's CDR3 is CASSWDRGNTIYF. The CDR3 nucleotides read TGTGCCAGCAGTTGGGACCGCGGAAACACCATATATTTT.

The gene calls are TRBV28 and TRBJ2-7, with 7 bases aligning to TRBD2. The CDR3 length is 15 residues. The V and J ends lost 1 base and 3 bases, in that order; junction bases with no gene match: 6. CDR1 and CDR2 (germline): MDHEN, SYDVKM. The CDR3 sequence is CASSLYPGGGYEQYF. CDR3 bases: TGTGCCAGCAGTTTATATCCGGGAGGCGGCTACGAGCAGTACTTC.

CDR3 in amino acids: CASRTGASYNEQFF. Written as DNA, the CDR3 is TGTGCCAGCAGGACTGGAGCCTCCTACAATGAGCAGTTCTTC. The gene calls are TRBV7-9 and TRBJ2-1, with D hard to call. V lost 6 bases and J lost 0, with 9 bases in between. CDR3 length: 14 residues. CDR1 is SEHNR, CDR2 FQNEAQ, per germline (reference sequence).

J is TRBJ1-2 and V is TRBV15, with 8 bases matching TRBD1. Germline CDR1 is LNHNV and CDR2 is YYDKDF (reference sequence). V was clipped by 1 base and J by 8 bases; unmatched bases: 6. The CDR3 length is 14 residues. The CDR3: CATSRGQGHGGYTF. The CDR3 DNA follows: TGTGCCACCAGCAGAGGACAGGGGCACGGGGGCTACACCTTC.

Written as DNA, the CDR3 is TGTGCCAGCAGCGTAGCCAGCGTAGAATACAATGAGCAGTTCTTC. It encodes CASSVASVEYNEQFF. V and J are TRBV9 and TRBJ2-1, with D uncertain. Germline lookup yields CDR1 SGDLS and CDR2 YYNGEE. The CDR3 is 15 amino acids. V lost 0 bases and J lost 4, with 11 bases in between.

The rearrangement links TRBV27 to TRBJ2-6, with no clear D. CDR3 length equals 15 residues. V shed 1 base and J shed 4 bases, with 8 bases lying between them. Germline V CDR1 and CDR2: MNHEY, SMNVEV (reference sequence). DNA for the CDR3: TGTGCCAGCAGTTTATTGGGGTTCGGGGCCAACGTCCTGACTTTC. It translates to CASSLLGFGANVLTF.

The rearrangement joins TRBV21-1 to TRBJ1-1; whether TRBD1, the table's D call, matches the DNA was not checked. TRBV21-1 is labeled a pseudogene. The CDR3 has 15 residues. The chain's CDR3 is CASSNSRQGHTEAFF. The DNA of the CDR3 is TGTGCCAGCAGCAACTCGCGACAGGGCCACACTGAAGCTTTCTTT.

The chain joins TRBV9 to TRBJ2-7; 12 nucleotides line up with TRBD1. The J segment lost 5 bases and the V segment lost 4 bases, leaving 10 bases of the junction unmatched. Germline V gives CDR1 SGDLS, CDR2 YYNGEE. The CDR3 length is 16 residues. As DNA, the CDR3 is TGTGCCAGCAGCCTAACCCTGGGACAGGGGGCCGACGAGCAGTACTTC. Translated: CASSLTLGQGADEQYF.

As regards this clone: Its ends do not fully match the called genes, so a read error is possible. The V call is TRBV7-9, the J call TRBJ2-5, with D tentatively TRBD1 (6 bases). Germline CDR1 reads SEHNR; CDR2 reads FQNEAQ (reference sequence). The CDR3 length is 11 residues. The CDR3, as DNA: TGTGTCAGCAGGGGATGGGAGACCCAGTACTTC. Amino acids: CVSRGWETQYF.

This clone was observed a single time. V is TRBV2 and J is TRBJ1-4; D gene ambiguous. The CDR3 consists of 12 residues. Trimming stripped 6 bases from V and 6 bases from J, with 8 bases between. CDR1 and CDR2 (germline): SNHLY, FYNNEI. The chain's CDR3 is CASRSGYEKLFF. Written as DNA, the CDR3 is TGTGCCAGCAGGTCAGGTTATGAAAAACTGTTTTTT.